The 27 T cell receptor beta chains in this list originate from one sample, sequenced in a study of response to subunit inactivated influenza vaccine (dated by TCRdb to 2016 to 2019). The library was produced with RT-PCR. TCRdb names Illumina HiSeq 2500 as the instrument used. The public reads were reanalyzed by TCRdb: fastp trimming at Q25, MiXCR alignment, in-frame beta chains only. Rows are combined by CDR3 protein, so each entry shows the most common genes and DNA. The sample table lists 150,000 to 200,000 distinct CDR3 sequences, approximately 10% of them with a count of one. Together, the top ten hold around 12% of the sample. The time point label corresponds to: approximately 47 days after influenza vaccine administration. Sequencing was performed on non-naive T cells sorted from PBMCs, taken about 40 days after vaccination. The meaning of the sample's cell subset or site label: memory T cell fraction. These receptors were taken from a man aged 50-60 years who received an inactivated influenza vaccine. Donor details come from another sample of the same person, matched by shared clones.

This clonotype was picked up many times. The rearrangement joins TRBV29-1 to TRBJ1-1; D possibly corresponds to TRBD1 (5 bases). The germline V gene encodes CDR1 SQVTM and CDR2 ANQGSEA. The ends were cut back, 7 bases at V and 0 bases at J, with 15 bases in the middle. The CDR3 is 14 amino acids. The chain's CDR3 is CSAREQELNTEAFF. CDR3 in DNA: TGCAGCGCCAGGGAACAGGAGTTGAACACTGAAGCTTTCTTT.

The rearrangement uses TRBV7-2 and TRBJ1-5; unclear D gene. The CDR3 has 14 residues. The V gene's germline CDR1 is SGHTA and CDR2 FQGNSA. The germline V and J ends were trimmed by 5 bases and 1 base, with 9 bases remaining between them. CDR3 sequence reads: CASSPIWSNQPQHF. The CDR3 nucleotides are TGTGCCAGCAGCCCCATTTGGAGCAATCAGCCCCAGCATTTT.

In its sample, this clonotype was seen many times. CDR3 coding DNA: TGTGCCAGCAGCAGCATTACACTGAACACCGGGGAGCTGTTTTTT. This gives the protein CASSSITLNTGELFF. The chain is built from TRBV12-3 or TRBV12-4 and TRBJ2-2; D ambiguous. Trimming took off 6 bases at V and 1 base at J, with 12 bases between the two ends. The CDR3 loop spans 15 amino acids.

The chain has TRBV20-1 and TRBJ2-5; D ambiguous. This CDR3 contains 12 residues. Germline assignment: CDR1 DFQATT and CDR2 SNEGSKA (reference sequence). The germline V and J ends were trimmed by 3 bases and 2 bases, with 7 bases remaining between them. CDR3 nucleotide sequence: TGCAGTGCTAGGTTACAGCAAGAGACCCAGTACTTC. Translation: CSARLQQETQYF.

J is TRBJ1-5 and V is TRBV12-3 or TRBV12-4, with a tentative D call TRBD1 (5 bases). V lost 3 bases and J 7 bases, leaving 10 bases between the germline ends. The CDR3 loop spans 13 amino acids. Written as DNA, the CDR3 is TGTGCCAGCAGTTTTGCAGGGAACCAGCCCCAGCATTTT. Translating gives CASSFAGNQPQHF.

J is TRBJ2-6 and V is TRBV5-1; D unresolved. This CDR3 spans 14 amino acids. Between the trimmed V and J ends, which lost 0 bases and 4 bases, there was a span of 5 bases. CDR1 and CDR2 (germline): SGHRS, YFSETQ. CDR3 loop: CASSLATGANVLTF. DNA of the CDR3: TGCGCCAGCAGCTTGGCCACGGGGGCCAACGTCCTGACTTTC.

This clonotype was seen a handful of times. This chain links TRBV6-1 with TRBJ1-1; D perhaps matches TRBD1 (6 bases). Per the germline V gene, CDR1 is MNHNS and CDR2 is SASEGT. V lost 5 bases and J 7 bases, leaving 17 bases between the germline ends. This CDR3 has 14 amino acids. CDR3 bases: TGTGCCAGCAGTCCCAGACAGGTAGAACTTGAAGCTTTCTTT. Protein product: CASSPRQVELEAFF.

The chain recombines TRBV29-1 with TRBJ2-5, with TRBD2 matching over 7 bases. Germline CDR1 reads SQVTM; CDR2 reads ANQGSEA. This CDR3 is built from 11 residues. J lost 5 bases, V lost 7 bases, and 4 bases had no gene match. The DNA for the CDR3 is TGCAGCGGTAGGGGAGGGGAGACCCAGTACTTC. Translation: CSGRGGETQYF. The entire variable domain, with the rest obtained from reference TRBV29-1 and TRBJ2-5, is as follows: SAVISQKPSRDICQRGTSLTIQCQVDSQVTMMFWYRQQPGQSLTLIATANQGSEATYESGFVIDKFPISRPNLTFSTLTVSNMSPEDSSIYLCSGRGGETQYFGPGTRLLVL.

J is TRBJ1-4 and V is TRBV20-1, with no clear D. Germline loops: CDR1 DFQATT, CDR2 SNEGSKA (reference sequence). CDR3 size: 16 residues. The CDR3 sequence: CRELDPDLENNEKLFF. The CDR3 bases are TGCAGAGAGCTTGACCCAGACTTGGAGAACAATGAAAAACTGTTTTTT.

There are many counts of this clonotype. This chain connects TRBV12-3 or TRBV12-4 to TRBJ2-7; TRBD2 matches 8 bases. Trimming cost V 7 bases and J 4 bases; bases outside gene matches: 9. This CDR3 region has 14 residues. The CDR3 nucleotides read TGTGCCAGCAAAAGCCGCGGGGGGTCGTACGAGCAGTACTTC. It is translated as CASKSRGGSYEQYF.

The CDR3 DNA follows: TGTGCCAGCAGTGACCCGGGAAAACTTGAAGCTTTCTTT. Amino acid sequence: CASSDPGKLEAFF. The chain recombines TRBV6-1 with TRBJ1-1; unclear D gene. V was cut by 3 bases and J by 7 bases, with 12 bases left in between. The germline gives CDR1 MNHNS, CDR2 SASEGT. The CDR3 covers 13 residues.

The CDR3 DNA reads as TGCAGTGCCCCGATCTATGGCTACACCTTC. Protein sequence: CSAPIYGYTF. The V call is TRBV20-1, the J call TRBJ1-2; D gene unclear. Deletions cut 6 bases from V and 4 bases from J, with 6 bases between. The CDR3 loop spans 10 amino acids. CDR1 and CDR2 (germline): DFQATT, SNEGSKA (reference sequence).

This clonotype has at least ten counts. The chain has TRBV5-1 and TRBJ2-2, with TRBD2 as a possible D gene (6 bases). Germline V gene lookup returns CDR1 SGHRS and CDR2 YFSETQ. V was pared by 4 bases and J by 2 bases, with 18 bases between. This CDR3 region has 17 residues. For the CDR3, the DNA is TGCGCCAGCAGCCCCTCACGGGGAGGCTCTAACACCGGGGAGCTGTTTTTT. Translated: CASSPSRGGSNTGELFF.

This clonotype was counted only a few times. The chain uses TRBV24-1 and TRBJ2-1; 7 bases match TRBD2. The V gene's germline CDR1 is KGHDR and CDR2 SFDVKD. V lost 5 bases and J lost 2; bases outside the gene matches: 5. The CDR3 extends over 15 amino acids. The CDR3: CATSARLAAYNEQFF. Here the CDR3 DNA reads TGTGCCACCAGTGCTCGCCTAGCGGCCTACAATGAGCAGTTCTTC.

Comments on this clonotype: One junction end does not reproduce the germline sequence, and a read error may be involved. The rearrangement links TRBV7-2 to TRBJ1-2, with 9 bases lining up with TRBD1. Germline CDR1 and CDR2: SGHTA and FQGNSA. The CDR3 consists of 13 residues. This CDR3 reads CASSSGTGRVYSF. CDR3 nucleotide sequence: TGTGCCAGCAGCTCCGGGACAGGGAGAGTCTACTCCTTC.

This chain joins TRBV10-2 and TRBJ2-3; 12 bases are shared with TRBD2. J was trimmed by 6 bases and V by 0 bases; bases with no gene match: 1. Germline values: CDR1 WSHSY, CDR2 SAAADI. The CDR3 runs to 15 residues. CDR3 nucleotide sequence: TGCGCCAGCAGTGAGTCCGGGACTAGCGGGGATACGCAGTATTTT. It yields the protein CASSESGTSGDTQYF.

In its sample, this clonotype was seen a few times. The rearrangement links TRBV6-1 to TRBJ1-2; no firm D call. Between the trimmed V and J ends, which lost 6 bases and 4 bases, there was a span of 18 bases. Germline CDR1 MNHNS, CDR2 SASEGT. CDR3 length: 15 residues. In DNA, the CDR3 is TGTGCCAGCAGGCGTCCCGGGGTGGGAGCCTATGGCTACACCTTC. Translated, it gives CASRRPGVGAYGYTF.

This chain connects TRBV13 to TRBJ2-5, with 8 positions matching TRBD1. This CDR3 is 16 amino acids long. Germline loops: CDR1 PRHDT, CDR2 FYEKMQ (reference sequence). V lost 1 base to trimming and J lost 2 bases; unmatched junction nucleotides: 6. As DNA, the CDR3 is TGTGCCAGCAGCTTAGCCCCGGACAGGGTACAAGAGACCCAGTACTTC. Protein product: CASSLAPDRVQETQYF.

This clonotype occurred a few times. This sequence joins TRBV7-8 and TRBJ1-5; D uncertain. Germline values: CDR1 SGHVS, CDR2 FQNEAQ. CDR3 size: 11 residues. Trimming cost V 5 bases and J 7 bases, with 6 bases left between them. As DNA, the CDR3 is TGTGCCAGCAGCCGTCCCCAGCCCCAGCATTTT. The encoded protein is CASSRPQPQHF.

This clonotype was found a few times. V and J are TRBV27 and TRBJ1-6, with D possibly matching TRBD1 (6 bases). The CDR3 is 14 residues long. The germline V gene encodes CDR1 MNHEY and CDR2 SMNVEV (reference sequence). V was pared by 7 bases and J by 2 bases, with 9 bases between. The CDR3, as DNA: TGTGCCAGCACCCAGGGGACCTATAATTCACCCCTCCACTTT. Protein sequence: CASTQGTYNSPLHF.

This clonotype has just a few counts. The chain links TRBV5-5 to TRBJ1-5; D uncertain. The CDR3 is made up of 15 amino acids. Trimming removed 0 bases at V and 7 bases at J, with 14 bases between. Looked up from germline, CDR1 is SGHKS and CDR2 is YYEKEE (reference sequence). CDR3 sequence (DNA): TGTGCCAGCAGCTTGGCCTTAATTGTGGGGCAGCCCCAGCATTTT. The encoded protein is CASSLALIVGQPQHF.

This clonotype has more than one count but fewer than ten. The chain employs TRBV5-6 and TRBJ2-5; no clear D gene. V lost 5 bases to trimming and J lost 2 bases, with 16 bases between them. Germline V gene sequence: CDR1 SGHDT, CDR2 YYEEEE. CDR3 length: 15 amino acids. CDR3 coding DNA: TGTGCCAGCAGTGTGGCGATCCTCGTTCAAGAGACCCAGTACTTC. It is translated as CASSVAILVQETQYF.

This clonotype appeared a few times. The CDR3 DNA reads as TGTGCCAGCAGTTACCTTACAGGGTTGAGAGAGACCCAGTACTTC. As protein: CASSYLTGLRETQYF. The chain combines TRBV6-2 or TRBV6-3 with TRBJ2-5; a weak D match, TRBD1 (6 bases). V lost 2 bases to trimming and J lost 4 bases, with 14 bases between them. The CDR3 has 15 residues. CDR1 and CDR2 from the germline V gene are MNHEY and SVGEGT.

The chain recombines TRBV28 with TRBJ2-7; the D is unclear. The CDR3 has 13 amino acids. V lost 6 bases and J 3 bases, leaving 12 bases between the germline ends. Germline CDR1 is MDHEN and CDR2 is SYDVKM. This CDR3 reads CASSPINVYEQYF. In DNA, the CDR3 is TGTGCCAGCAGCCCCATTAATGTCTACGAGCAGTACTTC.

This clonotype showed up just a few times. The chain couples TRBV20-1 to TRBJ2-5; D uncertain. Germline CDR1 and CDR2: DFQATT and SNEGSKA (reference sequence). Trimming took 2 bases from V and 5 from J, leaving 6 bases between them. The CDR3 is 11 residues long. The CDR3 nucleotides are TGCAGTGCTAGACACATGGAGACCCAGTACTTC. Translating gives CSARHMETQYF.

This clonotype was recorded at least ten times. The chain is built from TRBV12-3 or TRBV12-4 and TRBJ2-1; no clear D. Trimming cost V 5 bases and J 7 bases, with 12 bases left between them. The CDR3 has 13 amino acids. The CDR3 reads CASSPTGENEQFF. CDR3 DNA: TGTGCCAGCAGTCCCACCGGAGAGAATGAGCAGTTCTTC.

The chain uses TRBV7-3 and TRBJ2-4; 8 bases align to TRBD1. Per the germline V gene, CDR1 is SGHTA and CDR2 is FQGTGA. The CDR3 consists of 14 residues. V trimming: 5 bases; J trimming: 8 bases; junction bases outside the gene matches: 8. CDR3 amino acids: CASSAQGARDIQYF. Written as DNA, the CDR3 is TGTGCCAGCAGCGCCCAGGGGGCGCGGGACATTCAGTACTTC. Using reference TRBV7-3 and TRBJ2-4 for the parts outside the CDR3, the full variable domain is GAGVSQTPSNKVTEKGKYVELRCDPISGHTALYWYRQSLGQGPEFLIYFQGTGAADDSGLPNDRFFAVRPEGSVSTLKIQRTERGDSAVYLCASSAQGARDIQYFGAGTRLSVL.